A selection of T cell receptor beta chains follows, all from one sample in a study of regulatory T cells in long-lasting Graves disease. TCRdb called the multiplex PCR reads again in MiXCR, with one record for every CDR3 protein. The sample holds approximately 290,000 distinct CDR3 sequences, around 20% seen once. The material was peripheral blood mononuclear cells (PBMCs), obtained when the disease was refractory, from a patient treated with antithyroid drugs. These receptors were collected from a female donor with Graves disease. The CDR3 runs from the conserved cysteine through the conserved F or W. A D gene is named only where the DNA matches it firmly. Part of the rows lack a size; the others show once, few, many or a class for expanded clones.

>TRBJ1-3|.|TRBV7-9|many
CRTGDSGNTIYF
TGTCGGACGGGTGACTCTGGAAACACCATATATTTT
>TRBJ1-5|.|TRBV7-2|.
CASSLGPYSNQPQHF
TGTGCCAGCAGCTTGGGGCCTTATAGCAATCAGCCCCAGCATTTT
>TRBJ1-2|.|TRBV7-2|many
CASSSRGHENTDYGYTF
TGTGCCAGCAGCTCCCGGGGCCACGAGAACACTGACTATGGCTACACCTTC
>TRBJ1-5|TRBD1|TRBV30|many
CAWSVQGSQPQHF
TGTGCCTGGAGTGTACAGGGGAGTCAGCCCCAGCATTTT
>TRBJ2-3|.|TRBV6-2/TRBV6-3|.
CASKRTSTSTDTQYF
TGTGCCAGCAAGCGGACATCCACTAGCACAGATACGCAGTATTTT
>TRBJ2-7|.|TRBV5-5|many
CASSWRAYEQYF
TGTGCCAGCAGCTGGAGAGCGTACGAGCAGTACTTC
>TRBJ2-5|.|TRBV19|.
CASSIATRPETQYF
TGTGCCAGTAGTATAGCAACCCGACCGGAGACCCAGTACTTC
>TRBJ2-5|TRBD2|TRBV30|few
CAWSALAGGLQETQYF
TGTGCCTGGAGTGCCCTAGCGGGAGGGCTGCAGGAGACCCAGTACTTC
>TRBJ1-1|.|TRBV20-1|.
CSARGQGDTEAFF
TGCAGTGCTAGGGGCCAGGGCGACACTGAAGCTTTCTTT
>TRBJ2-5|TRBD1|TRBV7-2|many
CASSLRTGGTQYF
TGTGCCAGCAGCTTAAGGACAGGGGGAACCCAGTACTTC
>TRBJ1-5|.|TRBV12-3/TRBV12-4|many
CASSLGRDNQPQHF
TGTGCCAGCAGTTTAGGCAGGGACAATCAGCCCCAGCATTTT
>TRBJ2-5|TRBD2|TRBV27|.
CASRPRLAGQETQYF
TGTGCCAGCAGGCCTAGACTAGCGGGGCAAGAGACCCAGTACTTC
>TRBJ2-3|.|TRBV18|.
CASSARTARTDTQYF
TGTGCCAGCTCGGCCAGGACGGCGCGCACAGATACGCAGTATTTT
>TRBJ1-4|TRBD1|TRBV27|few
CASSQVQGTNEKLFF
TGTGCCAGCAGTCAAGTACAGGGGACTAATGAAAAACTGTTTTTT
>TRBJ2-7|.|TRBV18|few
CASSPPYPRTYEQYF
TGTGCCAGCTCACCACCTTACCCCAGAACCTACGAGCAGTACTTC
>TRBJ2-7|.|TRBV6-1|many
CASSQDWISYEQYF
TGTGCCAGCAGCCAGGACTGGATCTCCTACGAGCAGTACTTC
>TRBJ2-7|TRBD1|TRBV18|.
CASSPFTGTAVHEQYF
TGTGCCAGCTCACCCTTCACCGGGACAGCGGTGCACGAGCAGTACTTC
>TRBJ1-1|.|TRBV28|many
CAILRGVTNTEAFF
TGTGCCATCCTTCGGGGAGTTACAAACACTGAAGCTTTCTTT
>TRBJ2-5|.|TRBV7-2|many
CASSTQGLQETQYF
TGTGCCAGCAGCACCCAGGGACTTCAAGAGACCCAGTACTTC
>TRBJ1-4|.|TRBV7-9|few
CASSPWDGGEKLFF
TGTGCCAGCAGCCCATGGGATGGCGGTGAAAAACTGTTTTTT